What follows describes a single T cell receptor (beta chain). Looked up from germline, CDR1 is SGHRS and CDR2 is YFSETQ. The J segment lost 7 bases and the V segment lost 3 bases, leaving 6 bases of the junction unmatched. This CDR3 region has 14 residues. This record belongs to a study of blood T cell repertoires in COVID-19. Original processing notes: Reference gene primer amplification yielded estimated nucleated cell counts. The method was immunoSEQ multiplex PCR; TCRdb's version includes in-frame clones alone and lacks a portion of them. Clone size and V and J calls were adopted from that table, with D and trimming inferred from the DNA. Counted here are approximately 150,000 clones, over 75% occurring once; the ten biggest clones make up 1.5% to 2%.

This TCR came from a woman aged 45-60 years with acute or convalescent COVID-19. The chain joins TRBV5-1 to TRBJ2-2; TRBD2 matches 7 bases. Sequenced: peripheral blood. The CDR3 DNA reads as TGCGCCAGCAGCTCCCTAGCGGCTGGCGGGGAGCTGTTTTTT. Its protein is CASSSLAAGGELFF.